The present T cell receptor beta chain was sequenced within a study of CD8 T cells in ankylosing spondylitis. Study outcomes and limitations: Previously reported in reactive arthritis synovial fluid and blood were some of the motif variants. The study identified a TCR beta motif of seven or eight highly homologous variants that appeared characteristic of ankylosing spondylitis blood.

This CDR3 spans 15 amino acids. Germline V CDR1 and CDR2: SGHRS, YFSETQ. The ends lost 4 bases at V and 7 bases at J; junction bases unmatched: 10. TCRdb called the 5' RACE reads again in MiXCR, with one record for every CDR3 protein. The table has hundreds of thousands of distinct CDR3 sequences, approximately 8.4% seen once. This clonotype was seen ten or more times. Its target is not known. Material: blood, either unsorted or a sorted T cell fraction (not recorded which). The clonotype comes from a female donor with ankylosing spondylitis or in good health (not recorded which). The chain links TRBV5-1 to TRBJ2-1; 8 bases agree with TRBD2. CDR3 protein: CASSPTSVETNEQFF. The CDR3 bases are TGCGCCAGCAGCCCGACTAGCGTAGAAACTAATGAGCAGTTCTTC. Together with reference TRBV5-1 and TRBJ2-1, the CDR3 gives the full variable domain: KAGVTQTPRYLIKTRGQQVTLSCSPISGHRSVSWYQQTPGQGLQFLFEYFSETQRNKGNFPGRFSGRQFSNSRSEMNVSTLELGDSALYLCASSPTSVETNEQFFGPGTRLTVL.